The clone carrying this TCR beta chain was counted ten times or more. The data belong to a study of naive and memory T cell subsets. Ligated cDNA underwent four rounds of PCR with nested alpha and beta constant region primers and SP2. TCRdb reanalysed the 5' RACE reads using MiXCR and keeps one entry per CDR3 protein. This table has tens of thousands of distinct CDR3 sequences, 6.5% to 8.5% appearing once. The CDR3 loop spans 14 amino acids. The ends lost 0 bases at V and 8 bases at J; junction bases unmatched: 7. Germline lookup yields CDR1 SGHNT and CDR2 YYREEE (reference sequence). An oligonucleotide containing a UMI was ligated to the 3' end of TCR cDNA. Input was roughly 1 to 1000 ng of DNase-treated total RNA without cell sorting.

This chain connects TRBV5-4 to TRBJ1-2, with TRBD1 identical over 7 bases. The sequence came from a female donor in good health. CDR3 region: CASSLAKQGRGYTF. The CDR3 bases are TGTGCCAGCAGCTTGGCAAAACAGGGGCGCGGCTACACCTTC.